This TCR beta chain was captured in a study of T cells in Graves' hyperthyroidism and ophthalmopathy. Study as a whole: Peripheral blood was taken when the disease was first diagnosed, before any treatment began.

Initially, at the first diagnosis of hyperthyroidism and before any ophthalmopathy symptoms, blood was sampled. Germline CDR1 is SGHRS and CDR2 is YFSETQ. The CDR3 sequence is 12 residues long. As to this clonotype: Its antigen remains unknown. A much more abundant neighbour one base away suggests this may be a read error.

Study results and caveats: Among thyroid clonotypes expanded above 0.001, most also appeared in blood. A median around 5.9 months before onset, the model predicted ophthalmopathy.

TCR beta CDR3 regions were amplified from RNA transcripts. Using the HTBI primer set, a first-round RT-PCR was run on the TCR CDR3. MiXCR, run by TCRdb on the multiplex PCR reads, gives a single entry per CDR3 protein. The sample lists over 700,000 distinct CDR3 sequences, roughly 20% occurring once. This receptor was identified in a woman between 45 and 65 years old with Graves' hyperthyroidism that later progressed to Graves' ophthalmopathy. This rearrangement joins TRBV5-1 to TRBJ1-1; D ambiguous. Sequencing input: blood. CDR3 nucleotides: TGCGCCGGCAGCTCCGAGAACACTGAAGCTTTCTTT. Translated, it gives CAGSSENTEAFF.